This T cell receptor beta chain was observed in a study of tumor-infiltrating lymphocytes in primary liver carcinoma. On the study more broadly: Male and female patients aged 30 to 69 years made up the cohort. These were node-negative, non-metastatic T1-T3 tumors of roughly 4 to 11 cm. Study conclusions and caveats: Blood had a significantly lower top-250-clone fraction than tumors did (p = 0.039). Whereas tumor region pairs overlapped more, tumor-adjacent and tumor-blood pairs overlapped less.

Unsorted whole blood supplied the blood RNA, and germline DNA was isolated too. The CDR3 covers 14 residues. V was trimmed by 6 bases and J by 4 bases, leaving 13 bases between them. CDR1 is MNHEY, CDR2 SVGEGT, per germline. This clonotype has a count of ten or more. Its antigen is unknown. Priming with a constant-region primer yielded TCR beta cDNA from about 510 ng total RNA. Slightly modified ARM-PCR with three nested multiplex PCR rounds yielded TCR beta libraries. TRBV1-TRBV30 forward primers and a C-beta reverse primer were used in the first two PCR rounds, which each ran for approximately 11 cycles. TCRdb reprocessed the multiplex PCR reads via MiXCR and lists one record per CDR3 protein. Of around 330,000 distinct CDR3 sequences listed, 50% to 60% are singletons.

The chain recombines TRBV6-2 or TRBV6-3 with TRBJ1-3; D is undetermined. Source material: peripheral blood. The source is a woman in her 30s with primary liver carcinoma and hepatitis B virus infection. The CDR3 DNA reads as TGTGCCAGCAGCCCTAAATACATCGGAAACACCATATATTTT. Its protein is CASSPKYIGNTIYF.